Sequencing of this TCR beta chain was carried out in a study of T-cell reconstitution after alpha-beta-depleted transplantation in children. Broader study findings: Where alpha-beta T cells came from about two months after transplant was reportedly several hundred expanded graft clones. For some patients, TCRbeta diversity was high at day 60 because of recipient T cells and thymic progenitors that survived.

For TCRbeta, the library was prepared with unique molecular identifiers. MiXCR, run by TCRdb on the PCR reads, gives a single entry per CDR3 protein. The profile shows nearly 350,000 distinct CDR3 sequences, about a sixth of them singletons. In this sample, this clonotype turned up a few times. Antigen specificity is unknown. The V and J ends lost 1 base and 2 bases, in that order; junction bases with no gene match: 4. From germline, CDR1 is SGHDN and CDR2 FVKESK. This CDR3 spans 16 amino acids. This chain links TRBV14 with TRBJ2-1, with 8 bases matching TRBD2. The sample here was PBMCs, mostly from graft donor cells, taken 360 days after TCRalphabeta/CD19-depleted stem cell transplant. This clonotype was obtained from a male patient aged 2 to 9 who had a stem cell transplant for acute lymphoblastic leukemia, so the T cells may come from the graft donor. In DNA, the CDR3 is TGTGCCAGCAGCCAAGTAGAGCGGGAGCCCTACAATGAGCAGTTCTTC. It yields the protein CASSQVEREPYNEQFF.